The clone carrying this T cell receptor (beta chain) was seen a few times. Its matching antigen is unknown. The data belong to a study of human T cells and chemical hapten exposure. Study background: A 2 cm by 2 cm inner upper arm patch received 2% DPC for sensitization. Per-sample TCR yield variation was attributed mainly to small pooled library volume differences. The patient population, which was mostly female, had alopecia areata, totalis or universalis. Study-wide results and limits: Relative to controls, expanded TCRs formed significantly more large CDR3 similarity clusters.

Time point meaning: pre-sensitization, week 0. Stated treatment: therapeutic diphenylcyclopropenone sensitization with weekly scalp DPC. V was clipped by 1 base and J by 2 bases, with 10 bases between them. CDR1 and CDR2 (germline): SEHNR, FQNEAQ (reference sequence). The CDR3 covers 15 residues. Via MiXCR, TCRdb re-called the RACE reads, giving one row per CDR3 protein. The table records about 290,000 distinct CDR3 sequences, over 7.5% of them present only once. Sequences were derived from whole blood, sampled in connection with sensitization to the hapten diphenylcyclopropenone (DPC). The sequence was obtained from a man younger than 35 with alopecia areata. Some clones in this sample may be carry-over from other donors' samples. The V gene is TRBV7-9, the J gene TRBJ2-3; D ambiguous. The CDR3 spells CASSLGQVITDTQYF. The CDR3 bases are TGTGCCAGCAGCTTAGGGCAGGTTATCACAGATACGCAGTATTTT.